The subject of this entry is one T cell receptor (beta chain). From germline, CDR1 is LNHDA and CDR2 SQIVND (reference sequence). The germline V and J ends were trimmed by 3 bases and 1 base, with 10 bases remaining between them. This CDR3 contains 15 residues. These data come from a study of cytomegalovirus exposure and HLA in healthy donors. PCR employed 60 Vbeta and 13 Jbeta primers. Only in-frame clones appear in the TCRdb table, and some are missing; sequencing was by immunoSEQ multiplex PCR. The table has hundreds of thousands of clones, 77% seen once. This sequence was found in a woman in her sixties in good health and CMV-seropositive. The chain recombines TRBV19 with TRBJ1-5; D gene ambiguous. The sequenced material came from PBMCs. The CDR3 here is CASSINRWSNQPQHF. CDR3 bases: TGTGCCAGTAGTATTAACAGATGGAGCAATCAGCCCCAGCATTTT.